Presented here are 31 T cell receptor beta chains from one specimen sequenced in a study of T-cell memory formation after mild COVID-19 (dated by TCRdb to about 2021). Library preparation employed 5' RACE. Sequencing used an Illumina NovaSeq 6000. TCRdb applied fastp at Q25 and MiXCR to the public reads, then kept only in-frame beta chains. Each record represents a unique CDR3 protein, reported with the most common genes and DNA among its rows. The sample table contains 470,000 or so distinct CDR3 sequences; only one count was recorded for around 17% of them. Jointly, the top ten make up 20% to 25% of the sample. Material for sequencing was PBMCs or a T cell subset sorted from them (not recorded which). The receptors originated from a man between 18 and 35 years old who had mild COVID-19 (a few samples of this study predate the infection). The sample titles of this study are shuffled in the database, so cell type and time point are left out; the donor was told from shared clones.

The CDR3 loop reads CASSLGGALTEAFF. CDR3 in DNA: TGTGCCAGCAGCCTAGGCGGGGCGCTTACTGAAGCTTTCTTT. The chain uses TRBV7-9 and TRBJ1-1, with D possibly being TRBD1 (5 bases). The CDR3 spans 14 residues. Trimming took 5 bases from V and 5 from J, leaving 15 bases between them. Germline-derived CDR1 and CDR2 are SEHNR and FQNEAQ (reference sequence).

This clonotype was counted only a few times. The rearrangement joins TRBV27 to TRBJ2-7; 9 bases match TRBD2. The CDR3 length is 12 residues. The ends lost 11 bases at V and 7 bases at J; junction bases unmatched: 9. Germline V gene lookup returns CDR1 MNHEY and CDR2 SMNVEV (reference sequence). CDR3 sequence reads: CAVGGGAREQYF. The DNA of the CDR3 is TGTGCCGTGGGCGGGGGGGCCAGGGAGCAGTACTTC.

The genes are TRBV5-1 and TRBJ2-5; 9 positions agree with TRBD2. CDR3 length: 16 residues. Looked up from germline, CDR1 is SGHRS and CDR2 is YFSETQ. After removal of 0 bases from V and 2 bases from J, the junction contained 5 bases not matched to a gene. The CDR3 is CASSLGLAGPQETQYF. The DNA for the CDR3 is TGCGCCAGCAGCTTGGGGCTAGCGGGGCCACAAGAGACCCAGTACTTC.

This clonotype was counted a few times. This rearrangement joins TRBV5-5 to TRBJ2-2; tentative D call: TRBD2 (5 bases). The V and J ends lost 5 bases and 3 bases respectively, with 17 bases between them. CDR1 and CDR2 (germline): SGHKS, YYEKEE (reference sequence). This CDR3 has 16 residues. Here the CDR3 DNA reads TGTGCCAGCAGACCCCTCCGGGCGGAGGACACCGGGGAGCTGTTTTTT. Protein sequence: CASRPLRAEDTGELFF.

This clonotype was detected a few times. V and J are TRBV6-1 and TRBJ2-7; the match to TRBD1 covers 7 bases. CDR3 length equals 13 residues. J was trimmed by 6 bases and V by 6 bases; bases with no gene match: 8. CDR1 and CDR2 from the germline V gene are MNHNS and SASEGT. The CDR3 DNA reads TGTGCCAGCAGGAACAGGGGAGCTCCCGAGCAGTACGTC. Its translation: CASRNRGAPEQYV.

This chain connects TRBV29-1 to TRBJ2-5; 8 nucleotides match TRBD1. The DNA end favors TRBJ2-1, so the J call may be wrong. This CDR3 contains 13 residues. Germline CDR1 reads SQVTM; CDR2 reads ANQGSEA. CDR3 sequence reads: CSIGQGDHNEQFF. The CDR3 DNA sequence: TGCAGCATCGGACAGGGTGACCACAATGAGCAGTTCTTC.

The table lists this clonotype with many counts. This chain uses TRBV4-2 with TRBJ2-1; D remains unclear. Germline V CDR1 and CDR2: LGHNA, YNFKEQ. CDR3 length: 17 amino acids. Trimming shortened V by 3 bases and J by 0 bases, and 15 bases separated the two germline ends. The CDR3 DNA sequence: TGTGCCAGCAGCCAGCGGACGGCAGCTAGCTCCTACAATGAGCAGTTCTTC. Encoded protein: CASSQRTAASSYNEQFF.

The chain joins TRBV4-1 to TRBJ1-2; the D is unclear. V shed 0 bases and J shed 2 bases, with 10 bases lying between them. The length of the CDR3 is 15 residues. In germline, CDR1 is MGHRA, CDR2 YSYEKL. The CDR3 sequence is CASSQDPTLNYGYTF. DNA for the CDR3: TGCGCCAGCAGCCAAGATCCCACCCTCAACTATGGCTACACCTTC.

There are a few counts of this clonotype. The chain uses TRBV4-1 and TRBJ2-7; possibly TRBD1 or TRBD2 for D (5 bases each). This CDR3 has 15 amino acids. Germline assignment: CDR1 MGHRA and CDR2 YSYEKL. Between the trimmed V and J ends, which lost 1 base and 4 bases, there was a span of 14 bases. CDR3 coding DNA: TGCGCCAGCAGCCAAGCCCAGGGACCATATTACGAGCAGTACTTC. Its protein is CASSQAQGPYYEQYF.

The chain recombines TRBV3-1 with TRBJ2-3; 9 positions agree with TRBD2. V was clipped by 3 bases and J by 4 bases; unmatched bases: 17. From germline, CDR1 is LGHDT and CDR2 YNNKEL (reference sequence). CDR3 size: 19 residues. The CDR3 DNA is TGTGCCAGCAGCCACACCCTTGGGCGGGGGGGCCGAGATTCAGATACGCAGTATTTT. Translated: CASSHTLGRGGRDSDTQYF.

The chain has TRBV18 and TRBJ1-5; 7 bases line up with TRBD1. Trimming took 5 bases from V and 4 from J; bases not matched to a gene: 11. The CDR3 is made up of 16 amino acids. CDR1 and CDR2 (germline): KGHSH, LQKENI. The CDR3 bases are TGTGCCAGCTCATCGGCCAGGGGGGCTACGAATCAGCCCCAGCATTTT. Translated, it gives CASSSARGATNQPQHF.

This clonotype has a count of ten or more. The rearrangement joins TRBV2 to TRBJ2-7; tentative D call: TRBD1 (6 bases). Between the trimmed V and J ends, which lost 8 bases and 0 bases, there was a span of 11 bases. Germline lookup yields CDR1 SNHLY and CDR2 FYNNEI. The CDR3 is made up of 13 amino acids. CDR3 residues: CASADRRSYEQYV. For the CDR3, the DNA is TGTGCCAGCGCAGACAGGCGCTCCTACGAGCAGTACGTC.

The chain combines TRBV28 with TRBJ1-5; D perhaps matches TRBD1 (5 bases). Germline CDR1 is MDHEN and CDR2 is SYDVKM. The CDR3 consists of 13 residues. Trimming removed 7 bases from V and 8 bases from J, with 15 bases in between. The CDR3 nucleotides are TGTGCCAGCAACAGGTGGGCCGGGGAGCCCCAGCATTTT. Protein sequence: CASNRWAGEPQHF. The full variable domain, completed using reference TRBV28 and TRBJ1-5, is DVKVTQSSRYLVKRTGEKVFLECVQDMDHENMFWYRQDPGLGLRLIYFSYDVKMKEKGDIPEGYSVSREKKERFSLILESASTNQTSMYLCASNRWAGEPQHFGDGTRLSIL.

There are a few counts of this clonotype. V usage is TRBV24-1 and J usage is TRBJ2-1; D possibly corresponds to TRBD2 (6 bases). V lost 3 bases and J lost 6, with 11 bases in between. There are 14 residues in the CDR3. Germline V gene data show CDR1 as KGHDR and CDR2 as SFDVKD. The CDR3 here is CATSDAGSANEQFF. As DNA, the CDR3 is TGTGCCACCAGTGATGCCGGGAGCGCCAATGAGCAGTTCTTC.

This clonotype was picked up a small number of times. The chain employs TRBV7-2 and TRBJ1-1, with 9 bases fitting TRBD1. The germline gives CDR1 SGHTA, CDR2 FQGNSA. The length of the CDR3 is 16 residues. The V segment lost 5 bases and the J segment 0 bases; nucleotides outside the gene matches: 7. This chain's CDR3 is CASSPMGQGLNTEAFF. The CDR3 DNA reads TGTGCCAGCAGCCCTATGGGACAGGGCTTGAACACTGAAGCTTTCTTT.

This clonotype was observed a handful of times. V is TRBV6-2 or TRBV6-3 and J is TRBJ1-6; D call uncertain. The CDR3 has 14 residues. Germline V gene data show CDR1 as MNHEY and CDR2 as SVGEGT. The V gene lost 8 bases and the J gene lost 9 bases, with 17 bases spanning the gap. The chain's CDR3 is CASATQVRLSPLHF. CDR3 in DNA: TGTGCCAGCGCGACCCAAGTCCGCCTTTCACCCCTCCACTTT.

This clonotype showed up just a few times. The J gene is TRBJ2-3, the V gene TRBV7-2, with 7 positions matching TRBD2. The trim removed 1 base at V and 8 bases at J, leaving 0 bases unmatched. The germline gives CDR1 SGHTA, CDR2 FQGNSA. There are 12 residues in the CDR3. Written as DNA, the CDR3 is TGTGCCAGCAGCTTAGAGCGGGGTACGCAGTATTTT. Its translation: CASSLERGTQYF. Full variable domain (outside the CDR3, taken from reference TRBV7-2 and TRBJ2-3): GAGVSQSPSNKVTEKGKDVELRCDPISGHTALYWYRQSLGQGLEFLIYFQGNSAPDKSGLPSDRFSAERTGGSVSTLTIQRTQQEDSAVYLCASSLERGTQYFGPGTRLTVL.

This chain uses TRBV7-9 with TRBJ2-1; the D gene could be TRBD1 or TRBD2 (5 bases each). The germline V gene has CDR1 SEHNR and CDR2 FQNEAQ (reference sequence). Trimming cost V 1 base and J 9 bases, with 16 bases left between them. CDR3 length: 15 residues. The CDR3 DNA sequence: TGTGCCAGCAGCTTAGGAGGGGTCAGGAGTAGTGAGCAGTTCTTC. Translated: CASSLGGVRSSEQFF.

The chain uses TRBV7-2 and TRBJ2-3; 9 nucleotides line up with TRBD1. The germline V gene encodes CDR1 SGHTA and CDR2 FQGNSA. The V segment lost 5 bases and the J segment 4 bases; nucleotides outside the gene matches: 4. The CDR3 totals 14 residues. CDR3 region: CASSPRDRADTQYF. The CDR3 DNA reads TGTGCCAGCAGCCCCCGGGACAGGGCAGATACGCAGTATTTT.

The CDR3 reads CASSQGQGESYEQYF. CDR3 bases: TGTGCCAGCAGCCAGGGACAGGGTGAGTCCTACGAGCAGTACTTC. The V and J genes are TRBV7-6 and TRBJ2-7; 9 positions agree with TRBD1. J was trimmed by 1 base and V by 5 bases; bases with no gene match: 6. The CDR3 extends over 15 amino acids. Germline CDR1 and CDR2: SGHVS and FNYEAQ.

The rearrangement uses TRBV3-1 and TRBJ1-3; 10 nucleotides align to TRBD1. The CDR3 loop spans 12 amino acids. The junction had 3 bases not matched to a gene; V was cut back by 8 bases and J by 8 bases. The germline gives CDR1 LGHDT, CDR2 YNNKEL (reference sequence). The CDR3 region has the DNA TGTGCCAGCGCGGGACAGGGGTACACCATATATTTT. Amino acid sequence: CASAGQGYTIYF.

The gene calls are TRBV5-1 and TRBJ2-1; 10 bases are shared with TRBD2. The CDR3 extends over 15 amino acids. The V gene end was trimmed by 6 bases and the J gene end by 7 bases; junction bases not matched to a gene: 10. Germline V CDR1 and CDR2: SGHRS, YFSETQ. The CDR3 bases are TGCGCCAGCACCCTTACTAGCGGGGTCCTTAATGAGCAGTTCTTC. The encoded protein is CASTLTSGVLNEQFF.

The chain has TRBV19 and TRBJ1-2; the D gene is possibly TRBD1 (6 bases). The length of the CDR3 is 11 residues. V was pared by 7 bases and J by 3 bases, with 6 bases between. CDR1 and CDR2 from the germline V gene are LNHDA and SQIVND (reference sequence). CDR3 DNA: TGTGCCAGTACAGGGGACTATGGCTACACCTTC. This sequence encodes CASTGDYGYTF.

This clonotype was seen more than once but under ten times. The chain is built from TRBV5-1 and TRBJ2-5, with TRBD1 matching 7 bases. This CDR3 region has 14 residues. Germline trimming cut 1 base from V and 4 bases from J; bases unmatched to any gene: 4. The germline gives CDR1 SGHRS, CDR2 YFSETQ. The CDR3 loop reads CASSLRGPPETQYF. The CDR3 nucleotides read TGCGCCAGCAGCTTGAGGGGGCCCCCAGAGACCCAGTACTTC.

The rearrangement links TRBV4-3 to TRBJ2-2; D not certain. Looked up from germline, CDR1 is LGHNA and CDR2 is YSLEER. The V and J ends lost 2 bases and 1 base respectively, with 11 bases between them. The CDR3 contains 16 residues. The CDR3 DNA is TGCGCCAGCAGCCAACCTATAAACCTGAACACCGGGGAGCTGTTTTTT. This codes for CASSQPINLNTGELFF.

This clonotype came up a few times. V is TRBV5-1 and J is TRBJ2-3; D not resolved. Germline CDR1 and CDR2: SGHRS and YFSETQ. Trimming left V 3 bases short and J 0 bases short, with 8 bases between. This CDR3 region has 14 residues. The CDR3 protein is CASSSDTSTDTQYF. CDR3 DNA sequence: TGCGCCAGCAGCTCTGACACTAGCACAGATACGCAGTATTTT.

The rearrangement uses TRBV9 and TRBJ2-3; TRBD1 matches at 7 bases. The CDR3 is 14 residues long. The V and J ends lost 4 bases and 9 bases, in that order; junction bases with no gene match: 11. CDR1 SGDLS and CDR2 YYNGEE come from the germline V gene. The CDR3 here is CASSPRPRGTTQYF. CDR3 nucleotides: TGTGCCAGCAGCCCCCGGCCCAGGGGGACAACGCAGTATTTT. The full variable domain, completed using reference TRBV9 and TRBJ2-3, is DSGVTQTPKHLITATGQRVTLRCSPRSGDLSVYWYQQSLDQGLQFLIQYYNGEERAKGNILERFSAQQFPDLHSELNLSSLELGDSALYFCASSPRPRGTTQYFGPGTRLTVL.

J is TRBJ2-1 and V is TRBV5-1; D remains unclear. V was cut by 4 bases and J by 10 bases, with 18 bases left in between. This CDR3 is built from 14 residues. Germline lookup yields CDR1 SGHRS and CDR2 YFSETQ. CDR3 sequence (DNA): TGCGCCAGCAGCCTACAGACTCCCGTGGGGGAGCAGTTCTTC. Its translation: CASSLQTPVGEQFF.

This clonotype came up a few times. The J gene is TRBJ2-3, the V gene TRBV4-2; TRBD2 matches 12 bases. From germline, CDR1 is LGHNA and CDR2 YNFKEQ. The CDR3 spans 16 residues. V shed 0 bases and J 3 bases; nucleotides not matched to a gene: 1. The CDR3 region is CASSQDGLAGTDTQYF. The DNA for the CDR3 is TGTGCCAGCAGCCAAGATGGACTAGCGGGAACAGATACGCAGTATTTT.

This clonotype was picked up many times. The chain carries TRBV12-3 or TRBV12-4 and TRBJ1-5; 11 nucleotides match TRBD1. The CDR3 totals 15 residues. Germline trimming cut 4 bases from V and 6 bases from J; bases unmatched to any gene: 5. CDR3 in amino acids: CASSYPGQGGQPQHF. The DNA for the CDR3 is TGTGCCAGCAGTTACCCGGGACAGGGGGGTCAGCCCCAGCATTTT.

This clonotype has a handful of counts. This sequence joins TRBV7-9 and TRBJ2-3; TRBD1 matches at 9 bases. The CDR3 covers 18 residues. CDR1 is SEHNR and CDR2 is FQNEAQ in the germline V gene (reference sequence). V lost 5 bases, J lost 2 bases, and 14 bases stayed unmatched. The CDR3 spells CASSPPAGDRATTDTQYF. CDR3 nucleotides: TGTGCCAGCAGCCCCCCTGCCGGGGACAGGGCTACCACAGATACGCAGTATTTT.